This T cell receptor (beta chain) was found in a study of T cells in Graves' hyperthyroidism and ophthalmopathy. Amplification targeted TCR beta CDR3 regions from RNA transcripts. Researchers ran a first-round RT-PCR on the TCR CDR3 using the HTBI primer set. TCRdb reanalysed the multiplex PCR reads using MiXCR and keeps one entry per CDR3 protein. The sample contains approximately 410,000 distinct CDR3 sequences, about 15% of which appear only once. Uncontrolled infection, other autoimmune disease, pregnancy or lactation barred patients from enrollment. Diagnosing involved the use of clinical symptoms, serum thyroxine and TRAb, thyroid ultrasound and orbital computed tomography. Germline values: CDR1 SGHRS, CDR2 YFSETQ. The V segment lost 7 bases and the J segment 12 bases; nucleotides outside the gene matches: 8. This CDR3 contains 11 residues.

The sequence came from a man younger than 30 with Graves' ophthalmopathy. This chain links TRBV5-1 with TRBJ2-7; 9 bases are a match to TRBD1. Sequenced: blood. The CDR3 loop is CASLGQGRPYF. CDR3 bases: TGCGCCAGCTTAGGACAGGGGAGGCCGTACTTC.